These 14 T cell receptor beta chains were sequenced from one sample in a study of identical twins. TCRdb itself ran the 5' RACE reads through MiXCR, one entry per CDR3 protein. The sample has some 460,000 distinct CDR3 sequences, 14% seen once. These data were likewise used in another study, on yellow fever vaccine responses in identical twins.

The sequencing input was CD4+ T cells sorted from blood. The origin of the receptors is a woman aged 18-30 years in good health.

This clonotype was seen a handful of times. The chain couples TRBV7-2 to TRBJ2-5; D ambiguous. The V end lost 5 bases, the J end lost 7 bases, and 14 bases lay between the germline ends. The CDR3 has 13 amino acids. The V gene's germline CDR1 is SGHTA and CDR2 FQGNSA. CDR3 region: CASSLDPPGTQYF. CDR3 DNA: TGTGCCAGCAGCCTTGACCCTCCAGGGACCCAGTACTTC.

This clonotype showed up just a few times. CDR3 in amino acids: CASSQDRNYNSPLHF. In DNA, the CDR3 is TGTGCCAGCAGCCAAGATAGAAACTATAATTCACCCCTCCACTTT. This sequence joins TRBV4-2 and TRBJ1-6; no firm D call. Germline V lookup: CDR1 LGHNA, CDR2 YNFKEQ. The CDR3 covers 15 residues. The V end lost 0 bases, the J end lost 3 bases, and 6 bases lay between the germline ends.

The chain employs TRBV20-1 and TRBJ1-1, with D perhaps TRBD1 (5 bases). The germline V gene has CDR1 DFQATT and CDR2 SNEGSKA (reference sequence). The CDR3 has 14 residues. V was clipped by 3 bases and J by 7 bases, with 18 bases between them. The CDR3 sequence is CSASFGVAGGEAFF. The CDR3 nucleotides are TGCAGTGCTAGCTTCGGAGTGGCGGGGGGTGAAGCTTTCTTT.

This clonotype was found once. The gene calls are TRBV10-3 and TRBJ2-7; possibly TRBD2 for D (5 bases). Per the germline V gene, CDR1 is ENHRY and CDR2 is SYGVKD. The ends were cut back, 6 bases at V and 4 bases at J, with 22 bases in the middle. This CDR3 region has 16 residues. CDR3 DNA: TGTGCCATCAGCGACGGGGTCGATAGCCAACCGTACGAGCAGTACTTC. Translation: CAISDGVDSQPYEQYF.

This clonotype has a handful of counts. The rearrangement uses TRBV20-1 and TRBJ1-5, with unresolved D. Trimming removed 3 bases at V and 7 bases at J, with 13 bases between. CDR1 is DFQATT and CDR2 is SNEGSKA in the germline V gene (reference sequence). The CDR3 contains 13 residues. The CDR3 protein is CSASPGVEQPQHF. The CDR3 region has the DNA TGCAGTGCTAGTCCCGGGGTAGAACAGCCCCAGCATTTT.

This clonotype was recorded a few times. CDR3 sequence reads: CASSHGERAADTQYF. DNA of the CDR3: TGCGCCAGCAGTCATGGAGAAAGGGCCGCAGATACGCAGTATTTT. V gene TRBV23-1 combines with J gene TRBJ2-3; no definite D call. TRBV23-1 belongs to the ORF category, with a function that is uncertain. The length of the CDR3 is 15 residues. The V end was cut by 3 bases, the J end by 4 bases, with 14 bases between.

In its sample, this clonotype was seen a few times. CDR3 loop: CSVEVDRGGEQYF. The CDR3 DNA is TGCAGCGTTGAAGTGGACAGGGGAGGGGAGCAGTACTTC. The V call is TRBV29-1, the J call TRBJ2-7; 9 bases map to TRBD1. The V segment lost 1 base and the J segment 7 bases; nucleotides outside the gene matches: 5. This CDR3 region has 13 residues. Germline values: CDR1 SQVTM, CDR2 ANQGSEA.

This rearrangement joins TRBV20-1 to TRBJ2-7; D remains ambiguous. The ends were cut back, 3 bases at V and 3 bases at J, with 9 bases in the middle. The CDR3 has 12 residues. CDR1 DFQATT and CDR2 SNEGSKA come from the germline V gene (reference sequence). The CDR3 DNA follows: TGCAGTGCTAGTGATCTTTACTACGAGCAGTACTTC. Its protein is CSASDLYYEQYF.

Only one count was recorded for this clonotype. The chain combines TRBV7-3 with TRBJ2-2; D might be TRBD1 or TRBD2, each matching 5 bases. This CDR3 contains 13 residues. Trimming took 7 bases from V and 5 from J, leaving 11 bases between them. Germline CDR1 is SGHTA and CDR2 is FQGTGA. In DNA form, the CDR3 reads TGTGCCAGCAATACAGGCGGGACCGGGGAGCTGTTTTTT. Encoded protein: CASNTGGTGELFF.

In its sample, this clonotype was seen a few times. The chain carries TRBV12-3 or TRBV12-4 and TRBJ2-1; 14 nucleotides line up with TRBD2. V dropped 9 bases and J dropped 6; count of bases not matched to a gene: 7. The CDR3 is 15 amino acids. This CDR3 is CASLPGTSGSNEQFF. The DNA for the CDR3 is TGTGCCAGTCTCCCCGGGACTAGCGGGAGCAATGAGCAGTTCTTC.

This chain joins TRBV27 and TRBJ2-3, with D possibly matching TRBD1 (6 bases). There are 14 residues in the CDR3. V was trimmed by 11 bases and J by 0 bases, leaving 15 bases between them. CDR1 MNHEY and CDR2 SMNVEV come from the germline V gene (reference sequence). The CDR3 DNA follows: TGTGCCGGAACTAGGGGGTCTAGCACAGATACGCAGTATTTT. This sequence encodes CAGTRGSSTDTQYF.

This clonotype showed up just a few times. The rearrangement joins TRBV12-3 or TRBV12-4 to TRBJ2-4, with 8 bases aligning to TRBD1. The CDR3 is made up of 16 amino acids. Losses at the gene ends were 5 bases for V and 0 bases for J; bases not matched to a gene: 6. The CDR3 nucleotides are TGTGCCAGCAGTGACCGGGACAGGCTAGCCAAAAACATTCAGTACTTC. As protein: CASSDRDRLAKNIQYF.

This clonotype was observed a handful of times. The chain joins TRBV12-5 to TRBJ2-1; 9 nucleotides line up with TRBD2. CDR3 length: 16 amino acids. The V and J ends lost 0 bases and 6 bases, in that order; junction bases with no gene match: 6. Per the germline V gene, CDR1 is LGHNT and CDR2 is FRNRAP. CDR3 in amino acids: CASGLVSAGGTNEQFF. The DNA of the CDR3 is TGTGCTAGTGGTTTGGTATCTGCGGGGGGGACCAATGAGCAGTTCTTC.

The chain is built from TRBV5-1 and TRBJ2-3, with D unclear. CDR1 is SGHRS, CDR2 YFSETQ, per germline. The CDR3 loop spans 14 amino acids. V was clipped by 0 bases and J by 2 bases, with 7 bases between them. Here the CDR3 DNA reads TGCGCCAGCAGCTTGGCCACATACACAGATACGCAGTATTTT. Encoded protein: CASSLATYTDTQYF.